The rows below give T cell receptor beta chains drawn from one sample of a study of T cells of healthy individuals. TCRdb called the 5' RACE reads again in MiXCR, with one record for every CDR3 protein. The sample records around 79,000 distinct CDR3 sequences, approximately 5.4% being singletons. These receptors all come from a female donor in good health. Both conserved end residues are part of each CDR3. The order of the fields is V gene, clone size, J gene, D gene, CDR3 protein, CDR3 DNA. The D gene is left open where the match is weak. Clone size is given for some rows only: seen once, a few or many times, or a class if the clone is expanded.

V gene: TRBV7-2; clone size: many; J gene: TRBJ2-3; D gene: .; CDR3 protein: CASSSGTPSGTDTQYF; CDR3 DNA: TGTGCCAGCAGCTCCGGTACCCCTTCGGGCACAGATACGCAGTATTTT
V gene: TRBV6-1; clone size: many; J gene: TRBJ2-1; D gene: .; CDR3 protein: CASSERATTSYNEQFF; CDR3 DNA: TGTGCCAGCAGTGAACGGGCCACAACCTCGTACAATGAGCAGTTCTTC
V gene: TRBV2; clone size: many; J gene: TRBJ1-3; D gene: .; CDR3 protein: CASTVGILPGNTIYF; CDR3 DNA: TGTGCCAGCACCGTGGGAATTCTTCCTGGAAACACCATATATTTT
V gene: TRBV7-6; clone size: few; J gene: TRBJ1-5; D gene: .; CDR3 protein: CASSLGGGLTDTQHF; CDR3 DNA: TGTGCCAGCAGCCTTGGCGGGGGTTTAACAGATACGCAGCATTTT
V gene: TRBV6-5; clone size: few; J gene: TRBJ1-1; D gene: TRBD1; CDR3 protein: CASSYPGQGFAEAFF; CDR3 DNA: TGTGCCAGCAGTTACCCGGGACAGGGCTTCGCTGAAGCTTTCTTT
V gene: TRBV28; clone size: many; J gene: TRBJ2-3; D gene: TRBD2; CDR3 protein: CASSSQTTSGSTDTQYF; CDR3 DNA: TGTGCCAGCAGTTCACAAACGACTAGCGGGAGCACAGATACGCAGTATTTT
V gene: TRBV30; clone size: many; J gene: TRBJ2-1; D gene: TRBD2; CDR3 protein: CAWRGGSGNYNEQFF; CDR3 DNA: TGTGCCTGGAGGGGGGGTAGCGGGAACTACAATGAGCAGTTCTTC
V gene: TRBV2; clone size: many; J gene: TRBJ1-5; D gene: .; CDR3 protein: CASSEALSNQPQHF; CDR3 DNA: TGTGCCAGCAGTGAAGCGCTTAGCAATCAGCCCCAGCATTTT
V gene: TRBV4-1; clone size: many; J gene: TRBJ1-1; D gene: .; CDR3 protein: CASSQDWGVEAFF; CDR3 DNA: TGCGCCAGCAGCCAAGATTGGGGGGTCGAAGCTTTCTTT
V gene: TRBV6-2/TRBV6-3; clone size: many; J gene: TRBJ2-5; D gene: TRBD1; CDR3 protein: CASSSTGEKTQYF; CDR3 DNA: TGTGCCAGCAGTTCAACAGGGGAGAAGACCCAGTACTTC
V gene: TRBV4-3; clone size: few; J gene: TRBJ1-3; D gene: .; CDR3 protein: CASSLSGGSSGNTIYF; CDR3 DNA: TGCGCCAGCAGCCTCTCAGGAGGGAGCTCTGGAAACACCATATATTTT
V gene: TRBV4-3; clone size: many; J gene: TRBJ2-1; D gene: TRBD2; CDR3 protein: CASSQDNLAGANEQFF; CDR3 DNA: TGCGCCAGCAGCCAAGATAACCTAGCGGGAGCCAATGAGCAGTTCTTC
V gene: TRBV5-4; clone size: .; J gene: TRBJ2-1; D gene: TRBD2; CDR3 protein: CASSFTSGSHNEQFF; CDR3 DNA: TGTGCCAGCAGCTTCACTAGCGGGAGCCACAATGAGCAGTTCTTC
V gene: TRBV4-2; clone size: many; J gene: TRBJ1-1; D gene: .; CDR3 protein: CASSQDQAGANTEAFF; CDR3 DNA: TGTGCCAGCAGCCAAGACCAGGCAGGGGCGAACACTGAAGCTTTCTTT
V gene: TRBV29-1; clone size: many; J gene: TRBJ2-1; D gene: TRBD1; CDR3 protein: CSVDRDRNEQFF; CDR3 DNA: TGCAGCGTGGACAGGGATAGGAATGAGCAGTTCTTC
V gene: TRBV6-2/TRBV6-3; clone size: many; J gene: TRBJ2-7; D gene: .; CDR3 protein: CASSYSIKYEQYF; CDR3 DNA: TGTGCCAGCAGTTACTCCATCAAGTACGAGCAGTACTTC
V gene: TRBV11-2; clone size: .; J gene: TRBJ2-5; D gene: TRBD2; CDR3 protein: CASSPLTSGGGTQYF; CDR3 DNA: TGTGCCAGCAGCCCCTTAACTAGCGGAGGGGGGACCCAGTACTTC
V gene: TRBV30; clone size: many; J gene: TRBJ1-6; D gene: TRBD1; CDR3 protein: CAYSGQGGSPLHF; CDR3 DNA: TGTGCCTACTCGGGACAGGGCGGTTCACCCCTCCACTTT
V gene: TRBV10-3; clone size: .; J gene: TRBJ1-1; D gene: .; CDR3 protein: CAINSGTNTEAFF; CDR3 DNA: TGTGCCATCAACAGCGGAACGAACACTGAAGCTTTCTTT
V gene: TRBV12-3/TRBV12-4; clone size: many; J gene: TRBJ1-2; D gene: .; CDR3 protein: CASSLSSGGYTF; CDR3 DNA: TGTGCCAGCAGTTTATCGTCAGGTGGCTACACCTTC
V gene: TRBV27; clone size: .; J gene: TRBJ2-5; D gene: TRBD2; CDR3 protein: CASSLTQLAPKEYF; CDR3 DNA: TGTGCCAGCAGTTTAACGCAACTAGCGCCAAAGGAGTACTTC
V gene: TRBV7-2; clone size: many; J gene: TRBJ1-4; D gene: .; CDR3 protein: CASSSLGGQEKLFF; CDR3 DNA: TGTGCCAGCAGCTCGTTAGGGGGGCAAGAAAAACTGTTTTTT
V gene: TRBV27; clone size: many; J gene: TRBJ1-6; D gene: TRBD1; CDR3 protein: CASSSGQGSNSPLHF; CDR3 DNA: TGTGCCAGCAGTTCCGGACAGGGATCAAATTCACCCCTCCACTTT
V gene: TRBV6-2/TRBV6-3; clone size: many; J gene: TRBJ2-1; D gene: .; CDR3 protein: CASSYPSTSNEQFF; CDR3 DNA: TGTGCCAGCAGTTACCCCTCGACTAGCAATGAGCAGTTCTTC
V gene: TRBV5-1; clone size: .; J gene: TRBJ2-3; D gene: TRBD2; CDR3 protein: CASSPEPGGADTQYF; CDR3 DNA: TGCGCCAGCAGCCCCGAGCCGGGAGGGGCAGATACGCAGTATTTT
V gene: TRBV7-8; clone size: many; J gene: TRBJ2-4; D gene: TRBD1; CDR3 protein: CASSPLGQKNIQYF; CDR3 DNA: TGTGCCAGCAGCCCACTGGGACAGAAAAACATTCAGTACTTC
V gene: TRBV7-9; clone size: many; J gene: TRBJ2-3; D gene: .; CDR3 protein: CASSLSGRADTQYF; CDR3 DNA: TGTGCCAGCAGCTTAAGTGGGAGAGCAGATACGCAGTATTTT
V gene: TRBV29-1; clone size: many; J gene: TRBJ2-1; D gene: TRBD2; CDR3 protein: CSVEDRPLAGDEQFF; CDR3 DNA: TGCAGCGTTGAAGATAGACCCCTAGCGGGAGATGAGCAGTTCTTC
V gene: TRBV4-2; clone size: many; J gene: TRBJ2-3; D gene: TRBD2; CDR3 protein: CASSQDPPSGSTDTQYF; CDR3 DNA: TGTGCCAGCAGCCAAGACCCGCCTAGCGGAAGCACAGATACGCAGTATTTT
V gene: TRBV4-2; clone size: many; J gene: TRBJ2-1; D gene: TRBD2; CDR3 protein: CASSQGVRREGRDEQFF; CDR3 DNA: TGTGCCAGCAGCCAAGGGGTAAGGCGGGAGGGCCGGGATGAGCAGTTCTTC
V gene: TRBV6-5; clone size: .; J gene: TRBJ2-7; D gene: .; CDR3 protein: CASSQGPHYEQYF; CDR3 DNA: TGTGCCAGCAGTCAGGGACCGCACTACGAGCAGTACTTC
V gene: TRBV29-1; clone size: many; J gene: TRBJ2-7; D gene: TRBD1; CDR3 protein: CSVARTGGGNEQYF; CDR3 DNA: TGCAGCGTTGCTAGGACAGGGGGCGGAAACGAGCAGTACTTC
V gene: TRBV2; clone size: many; J gene: TRBJ2-7; D gene: .; CDR3 protein: CASSLQREQYF; CDR3 DNA: TGTGCCAGCAGCCTTCAGAGGGAGCAGTACTTC
V gene: TRBV27; clone size: many; J gene: TRBJ2-7; D gene: .; CDR3 protein: CASSRRGVEQYF; CDR3 DNA: TGTGCCAGCAGTAGGCGCGGGGTCGAGCAGTACTTC
V gene: TRBV28; clone size: .; J gene: TRBJ1-3; D gene: .; CDR3 protein: CASTSHLLSSGNTIYF; CDR3 DNA: TGTGCCAGCACCTCCCATCTCCTAAGCTCTGGAAACACCATATATTTT
V gene: TRBV5-4; clone size: .; J gene: TRBJ1-1; D gene: .; CDR3 protein: CASSLDGMVQAFF; CDR3 DNA: TGTGCCAGCAGCTTGGATGGGATGGTACAGGCTTTCTTT
V gene: TRBV4-3; clone size: .; J gene: TRBJ2-1; D gene: TRBD2; CDR3 protein: CASSQEVLGLAGGEQFF; CDR3 DNA: TGCGCCAGCAGCCAAGAGGTCCTGGGACTAGCGGGAGGTGAGCAGTTCTTC
V gene: TRBV28; clone size: .; J gene: TRBJ2-7; D gene: TRBD1; CDR3 protein: CASLSDRTSYEQYF; CDR3 DNA: TGTGCCAGTCTCTCGGACAGGACCTCCTACGAGCAGTACTTC
V gene: TRBV4-2; clone size: few; J gene: TRBJ2-7; D gene: TRBD2; CDR3 protein: CASSQGGPGLPSEQYF; CDR3 DNA: TGTGCCAGCAGCCAAGGGGGCCCGGGACTACCCTCCGAGCAGTACTTC
V gene: TRBV5-5; clone size: many; J gene: TRBJ2-1; D gene: .; CDR3 protein: CASSLESQSSYNEQFF; CDR3 DNA: TGTGCCAGCAGCTTGGAATCGCAGAGCTCCTACAATGAGCAGTTCTTC
V gene: TRBV4-2; clone size: few; J gene: TRBJ2-7; D gene: .; CDR3 protein: CASSQERGRTYEQYF; CDR3 DNA: TGTGCCAGCAGCCAAGAGAGGGGCAGGACCTACGAGCAGTACTTC
V gene: TRBV30; clone size: .; J gene: TRBJ1-1; D gene: .; CDR3 protein: CAWSLVPEISIF; CDR3 DNA: TGTGCCTGGAGTCTGGTTCCCGAGATTTCAATCTTT
V gene: TRBV6-5; clone size: many; J gene: TRBJ2-3; D gene: .; CDR3 protein: CASSSLRGTDTQYF; CDR3 DNA: TGTGCCAGCAGCTCATTGAGGGGCACAGATACGCAGTATTTT
V gene: TRBV18; clone size: many; J gene: TRBJ1-5; D gene: TRBD1; CDR3 protein: CASSLDRVDQPQHF; CDR3 DNA: TGTGCCAGCTCTCTGGACAGGGTGGACCAGCCCCAGCATTTT
V gene: TRBV5-6; clone size: many; J gene: TRBJ2-6; D gene: .; CDR3 protein: CASSSEGSGANVLTF; CDR3 DNA: TGTGCCAGCAGCTCAGAGGGATCTGGGGCCAACGTCCTGACTTTC
V gene: TRBV3-1; clone size: many; J gene: TRBJ1-4; D gene: .; CDR3 protein: CASSPSRQENEKLFF; CDR3 DNA: TGTGCCAGCAGCCCTTCGCGACAGGAAAATGAAAAACTGTTTTTT
V gene: TRBV29-1; clone size: many; J gene: TRBJ2-5; D gene: TRBD2; CDR3 protein: CSVPGLAGEGKQETQYF; CDR3 DNA: TGCAGCGTTCCAGGACTAGCGGGAGAAGGGAAACAAGAGACCCAGTACTTC
V gene: TRBV12-3/TRBV12-4; clone size: many; J gene: TRBJ1-2; D gene: TRBD1; CDR3 protein: CASSSLGDREYGYTF; CDR3 DNA: TGTGCCAGCAGCTCCTTGGGGGACAGGGAATATGGCTACACCTTC